This TCR beta chain originates from a study of blood T cell repertoires in COVID-19. Some clones are missing from TCRdb's copy, which holds only in-frame ones; the method was immunoSEQ multiplex PCR. The table records around 62,000 clones, 85% to 95% of them present only once. After removal of 10 bases from V and 5 bases from J, the junction contained 7 bases not matched to a gene. This CDR3 comprises 13 residues. CDR1 is MNHEY and CDR2 is SVGAGI in the germline V gene. This chain joins TRBV6-5 and TRBJ2-2; 7 bases fit TRBD2. Sequenced: peripheral blood. The source of this sequence is a man between 65 and 85 years old with active COVID-19. The CDR3 DNA is TGTGCCACCCGTCGGGGGGTTACCGGGGAGCTGTTTTTT. This gives the protein CATRRGVTGELFF.